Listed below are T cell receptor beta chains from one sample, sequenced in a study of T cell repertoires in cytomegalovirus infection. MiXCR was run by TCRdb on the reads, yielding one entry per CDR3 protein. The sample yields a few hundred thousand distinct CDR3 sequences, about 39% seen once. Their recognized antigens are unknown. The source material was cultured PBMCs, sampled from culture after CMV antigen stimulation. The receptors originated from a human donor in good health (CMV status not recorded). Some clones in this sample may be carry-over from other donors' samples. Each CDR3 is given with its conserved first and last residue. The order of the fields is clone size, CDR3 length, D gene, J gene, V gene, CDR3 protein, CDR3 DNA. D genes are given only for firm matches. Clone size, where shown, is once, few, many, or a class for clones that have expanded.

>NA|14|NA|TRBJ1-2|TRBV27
CASSLNRGGYGYTF
TGTGCCAGCAGTTTAAACCGTGGAGGCTATGGCTACACCTTC
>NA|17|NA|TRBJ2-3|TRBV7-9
CASSFPLGTGGTDTQYF
TGTGCCAGCAGCTTTCCCCTCGGGACCGGGGGCACAGATACGCAGTATTTT
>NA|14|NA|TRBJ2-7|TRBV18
CASSPPWETYEQYF
TGTGCCAGCTCACCACCGTGGGAAACCTACGAGCAGTACTTC
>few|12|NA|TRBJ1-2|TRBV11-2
CASSLDLYGYTF
TGTGCCAGCAGCTTAGACTTATATGGCTACACCTTC
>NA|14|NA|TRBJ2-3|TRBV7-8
CATRQRLTTDTQYF
TGTGCCACCCGACAGAGACTTACCACAGATACGCAGTATTTT
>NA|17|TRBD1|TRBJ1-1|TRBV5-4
CASSLVWGQGLNTEAFF
TGTGCCAGCAGCTTGGTTTGGGGACAGGGGCTGAACACTGAAGCTTTCTTT
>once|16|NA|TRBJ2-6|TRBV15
CATSRDPGGGANVLTF
TGTGCCACCAGCAGAGATCCAGGAGGTGGGGCCAACGTCCTGACTTTC
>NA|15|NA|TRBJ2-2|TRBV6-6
CASSERQTNTGELFF
TGTGCCAGCAGTGAGAGACAGACGAACACCGGGGAGCTGTTTTTT
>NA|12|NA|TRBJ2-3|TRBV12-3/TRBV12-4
CASSHNRGTQYF
TGTGCCAGCAGCCATAACCGTGGTACGCAGTATTTT
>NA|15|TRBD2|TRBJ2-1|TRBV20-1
CSARDARLADNEQFF
TGCAGTGCTAGAGATGCGCGACTAGCGGACAATGAGCAGTTCTTC
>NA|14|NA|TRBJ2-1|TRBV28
CASSTGTHDNEQFF
TGTGCCAGCAGTACCGGGACTCATGACAATGAGCAGTTCTTC
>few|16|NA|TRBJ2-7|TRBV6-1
CASRLNGVGLSYEQYF
TGTGCCAGCAGGCTAAACGGAGTAGGGTTATCCTACGAGCAGTACTTC
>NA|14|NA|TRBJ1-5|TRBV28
CASSLLGGQEPQHF
TGTGCCAGCAGTTTATTGGGCGGCCAGGAGCCCCAGCATTTT
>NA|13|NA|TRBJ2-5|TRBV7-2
CASTLNWGETQYF
TGTGCCAGCACCCTAAATTGGGGAGAGACCCAGTACTTC
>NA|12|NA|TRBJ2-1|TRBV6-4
CASSEPPGEQFF
TGTGCCAGCAGTGAGCCCCCGGGTGAGCAGTTCTTC
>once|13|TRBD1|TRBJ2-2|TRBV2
CASTTTGAGELFF
TGTGCCAGCACTACGACAGGGGCCGGGGAGCTGTTTTTT
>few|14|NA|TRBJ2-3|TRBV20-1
CSARVWGSTDTQYF
TGCAGTGCTAGAGTGTGGGGTAGCACAGATACGCAGTATTTT
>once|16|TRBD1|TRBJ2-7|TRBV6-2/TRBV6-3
CASSELGTGRTYEQYF
TGTGCCAGCAGTGAATTAGGGACAGGGCGGACCTACGAGCAGTACTTC
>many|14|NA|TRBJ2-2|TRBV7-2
CASRGRTNTGELFF
TGTGCCAGCAGGGGGAGGACGAACACCGGGGAGCTGTTTTTT
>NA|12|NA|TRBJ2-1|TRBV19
CASSNAYNEQFF
TGTGCCAGTAGTAATGCCTACAATGAGCAGTTCTTC
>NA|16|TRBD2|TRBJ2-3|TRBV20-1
CSARGLTSGRTDTQYF
TGCAGTGCTAGGGGGTTGACTAGCGGGCGCACAGATACGCAGTATTTT
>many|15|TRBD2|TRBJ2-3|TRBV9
CASSDGTSGTDTQYF
TGTGCCAGCAGTGACGGGACTAGCGGCACAGATACGCAGTATTTT
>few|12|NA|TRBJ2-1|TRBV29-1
CPRPDLSYEQFF
TGCCCCCGGCCAGATCTCAGTTATGAGCAGTTCTTC
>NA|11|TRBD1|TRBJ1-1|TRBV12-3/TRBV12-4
CASRGGREAFF
TGTGCCTCCAGGGGGGGGCGCGAAGCTTTCTTT
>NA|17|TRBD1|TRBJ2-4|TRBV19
CASSIPDYRGHKNIQYF
TGTGCCAGTAGTATCCCGGATTACAGGGGGCACAAAAACATTCAGTACTTC
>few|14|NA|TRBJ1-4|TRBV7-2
CASSLSWAGEKLFF
TGTGCCAGCAGCTTAAGTTGGGCGGGTGAAAAACTGTTTTTT
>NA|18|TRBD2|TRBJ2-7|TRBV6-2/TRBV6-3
CASVLTELAGGLSDEQYF
TGTGCCAGCGTGCTAACGGAACTAGCGGGAGGCCTCAGCGACGAGCAGTACTTC
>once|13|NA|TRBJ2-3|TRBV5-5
CASSFVVTDTQYF
TGTGCCAGCAGCTTTGTAGTGACAGATACGCAGTATTTT
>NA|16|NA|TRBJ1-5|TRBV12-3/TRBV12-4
CASSSLFNLRNQPQHF
TGTGCCAGCAGTTCTCTATTTAATTTGCGCAATCAGCCCCAGCATTTT
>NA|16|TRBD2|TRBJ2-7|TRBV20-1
CSASLAGGLLSYEQYF
TGCAGTGCTAGCCTAGCGGGGGGCCTTCTCTCCTACGAGCAGTACTTC
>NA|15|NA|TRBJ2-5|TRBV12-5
CASGTSRGPQETQYF
TGTGCTAGTGGTACCTCCCGGGGGCCTCAAGAGACCCAGTACTTC
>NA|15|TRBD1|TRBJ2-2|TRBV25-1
CASSPGQGISGELFF
TGTGCCAGCTCGCCGGGACAGGGAATCTCCGGGGAGCTGTTTTTT
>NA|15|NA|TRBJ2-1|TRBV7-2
CASSLVAVSYNEQFF
TGTGCCAGCAGCTTAGTGGCGGTATCCTACAATGAGCAGTTCTTC
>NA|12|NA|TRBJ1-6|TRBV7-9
CASSSHNSPLHF
TGTGCCAGCAGCTCCCACAATTCACCCCTCCACTTT
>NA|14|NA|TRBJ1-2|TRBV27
CASSSAGSGYGYTF
TGTGCCAGCAGTTCGGCAGGTAGCGGCTATGGCTACACCTTC
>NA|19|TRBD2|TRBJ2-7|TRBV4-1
CASSPRPGLAGSDTYEQYF
TGTGCCAGCAGCCCCCGGCCGGGACTAGCGGGGTCAGATACCTACGAGCAGTACTTC
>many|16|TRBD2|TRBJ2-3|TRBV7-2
CASSLAGLAGGDTQYF
TGTGCCAGCAGCTTAGCAGGACTAGCGGGCGGAGATACGCAGTATTTT
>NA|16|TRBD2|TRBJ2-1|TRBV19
CASRAHPSGRDNEQFF
TGTGCCAGTAGAGCCCACCCTAGCGGGAGGGACAATGAGCAGTTCTTC
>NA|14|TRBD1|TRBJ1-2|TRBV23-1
CASRNRGLSYGYTF
TGCGCCAGCAGAAACAGGGGTTTGAGCTATGGCTACACCTTC
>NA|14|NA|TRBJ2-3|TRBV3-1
CASSQVSLTDTQYF
TGTGCCAGCAGCCAGGTTTCGCTCACAGATACGCAGTATTTT